The source of this T cell receptor beta chain is a study of glioma-infiltrating T cells. Overall study findings and caveats: Non-neoplastic patients had below-expected tissue-blood divergence, while all gliomas exceeded expectation.

Using RNA template, CDR3s of TCR alpha and beta were amplified with iRepertoire arm-PCR. MiXCR, applied by TCRdb to the multiplex PCR reads, yields one record per CDR3 protein. The sample lists approximately 110,000 distinct CDR3 sequences; about 25% were seen once. The length of the CDR3 is 11 residues. The germline V gene has CDR1 DFQATT and CDR2 SNEGSKA (reference sequence). V was clipped by 8 bases and J by 0 bases, with 5 bases between them. This clonotype was observed at least ten times. The antigen is undetermined. Source material: glioma tissue, nonneoplastic brain tissue, or PBMCs (not recorded which). This chain joins TRBV20-1 and TRBJ1-3, with D unresolved. The receptor was derived from a human donor with low-grade glioma or glioblastoma, undergoing nonglioma brain surgery, or in good health (not recorded which). The CDR3 DNA reads as TGCAGTTTAACCTCTGGAAACACCATATATTTT. This sequence encodes CSLTSGNTIYF.